The present entry profiles one T cell receptor (beta chain) with its context. What it binds is unknown. This record belongs to a study of T cell responses to AZD1222 COVID-19 vaccine. Study results and limitations: White British donors predominated, females outnumbered males, and clonal diversity was possibly underestimated. Epitopes outside B.1.351 and B.1.1.7 mutated regions reportedly drew nearly half of spike TCRs. It was only a handful of AZD1222 recipients who were seropositive at baseline.

Germline CDR1 reads KGHDR; CDR2 reads SFDVKD. The CDR3 is 14 residues long. The V and J ends lost 4 bases and 6 bases respectively, with 14 bases between them. Clones were read by immunoSEQ multiplex PCR, and TCRdb kept only the in-frame ones, dropping some. The table records 99,000 or so clones, around nine tenths of them present only once. The TCR comes from an adult who received the MenACWY meningococcal vaccine as a control. This material consisted of peripheral blood, taken 28 days after the second dose of the MenACWY control vaccine. The chain has TRBV24-1 and TRBJ1-2; D is unclear. The CDR3 here is CATSETPGGHGYTF. The DNA for the CDR3 is TGTGCCACCAGTGAGACCCCGGGAGGACATGGCTACACCTTC.